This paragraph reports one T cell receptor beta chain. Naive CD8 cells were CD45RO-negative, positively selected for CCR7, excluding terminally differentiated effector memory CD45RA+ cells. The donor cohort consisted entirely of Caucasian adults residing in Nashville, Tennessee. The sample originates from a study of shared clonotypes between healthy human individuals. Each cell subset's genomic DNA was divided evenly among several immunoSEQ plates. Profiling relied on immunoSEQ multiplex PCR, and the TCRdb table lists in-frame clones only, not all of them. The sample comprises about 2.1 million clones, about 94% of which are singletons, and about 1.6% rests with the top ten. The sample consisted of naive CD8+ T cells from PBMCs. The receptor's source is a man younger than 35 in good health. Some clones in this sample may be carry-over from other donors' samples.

In DNA, the CDR3 is TGTGCCAGCAGCTTGAGGTTGGGGCTGAGAGACACTGAAGCTTTCTTT. The encoded protein is CASSLRLGLRDTEAFF. The V call is TRBV5-4, the J call TRBJ1-1; D may be TRBD1 (5 bases). Trimming removed 1 base from V and 3 bases from J, with 16 bases in between. CDR3 length: 16 residues. Germline V gives CDR1 SGHNT, CDR2 YYREEE (reference sequence).